The entry below describes one TCR beta chain. Its antigen remains unidentified. This sample is drawn from a study of a mutant IDH1 vaccine in newly diagnosed glioma. Study-level background: The treated group averaged about 41 years old and was about 60% male, roughly 38% female. Most patients had radiochemotherapy with temozolomide before enrollment; others had one alone. The study, taken as a whole, reports: Changes in the top peripheral T cell clonotypes seemingly had no bearing on pseudoprogression. It was 93.3% of patients that developed vaccine-induced immune responses.

Time point meaning: week 23, last vaccination. Vaccination used 300 ug of mutant IDH1 20-mer peptide per dose, with topical imiquimod. Using immunoSEQ multiplex PCR, the repertoire was profiled, and TCRdb retains in-frame clones only, with some absent. The repertoire has about 55,000 clones, 75% to 85% of them found once; the top ten carry 6.2%. CDR1 and CDR2 (germline): WSHSY, SAAADI. V dropped 3 bases and J dropped 8; count of bases not matched to a gene: 6. The length of the CDR3 is 14 residues. The sequence came from a man aged 35 to 55 with glioma. This rearrangement joins TRBV10-2 to TRBJ2-1; 8 positions agree with TRBD2. The source material was PBMCs, sampled from a glioma patient whose treatment included an IDH1 peptide vaccine. CDR3 DNA: TGCGCCAGCAGTGATGCGCTAGCGGGTGATGAGCAGTTCTTC. Translated, it gives CASSDALAGDEQFF.